The 21 T cell receptor beta chains reported below all come from one sample, sequenced in a study of T cell responses to AZD1222 COVID-19 vaccine (dated by TCRdb to about 2021). The time point tag for this specimen amounts to: about 28 days (+/-7) after the second vaccine dose. Libraries were built with the immunoSEQ multiplex PCR assay. TCRdb mirrors the immuneACCESS table, restricted to in-frame sequences. Some clones are absent from its copies; in checked studies, under half trace to an unresolved V gene, and the reason for the others is unknown. The sample table shows around 180,000 clones, and more than 75% are seen once. 25% to 30% of the sample is taken by the ten largest. The sequences come from peripheral blood, collected 28 days after the second AZD1222 dose. Receptor source: an adult who received the AZD1222 COVID-19 vaccine.

The V and J genes are TRBV28 and TRBJ2-7; TRBD1 might be the D (6 bases). V was shortened by 11 bases and J by 4 bases, with 15 bases between the two germline ends. CDR1 MDHEN and CDR2 SYDVKM come from the germline V gene. CDR3 length equals 12 residues. The CDR3 is CAVGNRAYEQYF. In DNA, the CDR3 is TGTGCCGTCGGTAACAGGGCGTACGAGCAGTACTTC.

V gene TRBV6-2 or TRBV6-3 combines with J gene TRBJ2-1; D is possibly TRBD1 (5 bases). The V end was cut by 2 bases, the J end by 2 bases, with 10 bases between. Germline CDR1 is MNHEY and CDR2 is SVGEGT. This CDR3 contains 15 residues. This chain's CDR3 is CASSYLDITYNEQFF. The CDR3 nucleotides read TGTGCCAGCAGTTACCTGGACATTACCTACAATGAGCAGTTCTTC.

The V gene is TRBV5-6, the J gene TRBJ1-1, with 9 nucleotides matching TRBD1. The CDR3 contains 14 residues. V lost 0 bases and J lost 7; bases outside the gene matches: 4. Germline CDR1 reads SGHDT; CDR2 reads YYEEEE. This CDR3 reads CASSLGTGEIEAFF. The CDR3 DNA follows: TGTGCCAGCAGCTTGGGGACAGGGGAGATTGAAGCTTTCTTT. The full variable domain, completed using reference TRBV5-6 and TRBJ1-1, is DAGVTQSPTHLIKTRGQQVTLRCSPKSGHDTVSWYQQALGQGPQFIFQYYEEEERQRGNFPDRFSGHQFPNYSSELNVNALLLGDSALYLCASSLGTGEIEAFFGQGTRLTVV.

J is TRBJ2-7 and V is TRBV5-1, with 10 bases fitting TRBD2. This CDR3 has 16 residues. Germline CDR1 and CDR2: SGHRS and YFSETQ. The junction had 11 bases not matched to a gene; V was cut back by 4 bases and J by 4 bases. CDR3 sequence reads: CASSPGTSAQTYEQYF. As DNA, the CDR3 is TGCGCCAGCAGCCCCGGGACTAGCGCCCAGACTTACGAGCAGTACTTC.

V is TRBV9 and J is TRBJ2-1; a weak D match, TRBD2 (6 bases). Per the germline V gene, CDR1 is SGDLS and CDR2 is YYNGEE. The CDR3 spans 13 residues. V lost 5 bases and J lost 4, with 10 bases in between. The CDR3 is CASRSGTYNEQFF. The CDR3 DNA follows: TGTGCCAGCAGATCCGGGACTTACAATGAGCAGTTCTTC.

The chain recombines TRBV7-2 with TRBJ2-5; D is tentatively TRBD1 or TRBD2 (5 bases each). There are 13 residues in the CDR3. Trimming shortened V by 7 bases and J by 5 bases, and 14 bases separated the two germline ends. Germline V gene sequence: CDR1 SGHTA, CDR2 FQGNSA. CDR3 region: CASTRDRAETQYF. CDR3 DNA: TGTGCCAGCACCCGGGACCGTGCGGAGACCCAGTACTTC.

A note on this clone: Other DNA sequences from this sample encode an identical CDR3 as well. J is TRBJ2-7 and V is TRBV7-8; weak D call: TRBD2 (5 bases). Germline CDR1 reads SGHVS; CDR2 reads FQNEAQ. This CDR3 has 15 residues. V was shortened by 5 bases and J by 2 bases, with 16 bases between the two germline ends. The CDR3 region is CASSPSPGGTYEQYF. The DNA for the CDR3 is TGTGCCAGCAGCCCTAGCCCGGGCGGAACCTACGAGCAGTACTTC.

This clone was seen once. V is TRBV5-1 and J is TRBJ1-4, with no clear D. Germline V gives CDR1 SGHRS, CDR2 YFSETQ. The CDR3 runs to 13 residues. The germline V and J ends were trimmed by 1 base and 7 bases, with 8 bases remaining between them. CDR3 DNA: TGCGCCAGCAGCTTGAACGTCGGTGAAAAACTGTTTTTT. Its translation: CASSLNVGEKLFF.

The rearrangement joins TRBV23-1 to TRBJ2-4; 7 nucleotides match TRBD1. TRBV23-1 counts as an open reading frame of uncertain function. The CDR3 extends over 14 amino acids. V lost 2 bases, J lost 7 bases, and 5 bases stayed unmatched. The CDR3 DNA follows: TGCGCCAGCAGTCAACGCGACAGGGAGAACATTCAGTACTTC. The encoded protein is CASSQRDRENIQYF.

The CDR3 loop reads CASSISTSGGSYEQYF. The CDR3 DNA is TGTGCCAGTAGTATCTCGACTAGCGGGGGGTCCTACGAGCAGTACTTC. The genes are TRBV19 and TRBJ2-7; 13 bases map to TRBD2. V lost 3 bases and J lost 1; bases outside the gene matches: 3. Looked up from germline, CDR1 is LNHDA and CDR2 is SQIVND (reference sequence). The CDR3 loop spans 16 amino acids.

The J gene is TRBJ1-1, the V gene TRBV6-2 or TRBV6-3; no clear D gene. Germline V CDR1 and CDR2: MNHEY, SVGEGT. This CDR3 has 14 residues. Trimming pared 6 bases from V and 3 bases from J, leaving 14 bases between. CDR3 protein: CASSQKAGDTEAFF. CDR3 in DNA: TGTGCCAGCAGCCAGAAAGCCGGGGACACTGAAGCTTTCTTT.

The chain couples TRBV27 to TRBJ2-3; 7 nucleotides align to TRBD1. V dropped 3 bases and J dropped 2; count of bases not matched to a gene: 5. The CDR3 is 15 amino acids. Germline-derived CDR1 and CDR2 are MNHEY and SMNVEV (reference sequence). CDR3 region: CASSLKQGTTDTQYF. In DNA form, the CDR3 reads TGTGCCAGCAGTTTGAAACAGGGGACCACAGATACGCAGTATTTT.

The rearrangement uses TRBV5-1 and TRBJ2-6; D is possibly TRBD1 (6 bases). CDR1 is SGHRS and CDR2 is YFSETQ in the germline V gene. V was shortened by 4 bases and J by 3 bases, with 11 bases between the two germline ends. This CDR3 has 15 amino acids. The CDR3, as DNA: TGCGCCAGCAGCCTACAGGGCTTTGGGGCCAACGTCCTGACTTTC. It translates to CASSLQGFGANVLTF.

V and J are TRBV5-4 and TRBJ2-1; tentative D call: TRBD1 (5 bases). In germline, CDR1 is SGHNT, CDR2 YYREEE (reference sequence). The CDR3 spans 14 residues. With 5 bases removed from V and 4 bases from J, the gap between germline ends came to 13 bases. DNA for the CDR3: TGTGCCAGCAGTTCTCGGGCAGGGTACAATGAGCAGTTCTTC. Protein product: CASSSRAGYNEQFF.

The chain couples TRBV6-2 or TRBV6-3 to TRBJ1-2; D unresolved. The ends were cut back, 0 bases at V and 8 bases at J, with 22 bases in the middle. CDR3 size: 17 residues. Germline V gives CDR1 MNHEY, CDR2 SVGEGT. For the CDR3, the DNA is TGTGCCAGCAGTTACTCGACCGAGGTACAGCGCCCGGGGGGCTACACCTTC. It yields the protein CASSYSTEVQRPGGYTF.

This clone appeared a few times. The genes are TRBV28 and TRBJ2-2; 13 bases match TRBD2. The CDR3 is made up of 17 amino acids. Germline V CDR1 and CDR2: MDHEN, SYDVKM. V trimming: 5 bases; J trimming: 3 bases; junction bases outside the gene matches: 6. The CDR3 DNA follows: TGTGCCAGCAGTCAAACTAGCGGGAGGGCCTACACCGGGGAGCTGTTTTTT. It codes for CASSQTSGRAYTGELFF.

This clone came up once. The genes are TRBV7-8 and TRBJ1-2; 9 bases agree with TRBD1. This CDR3 spans 14 amino acids. The germline gives CDR1 SGHVS, CDR2 FQNEAQ. The V and J ends lost 5 bases and 7 bases, in that order; junction bases with no gene match: 8. CDR3 DNA: TGTGCCAGCAGCGCGGGACAGGGTGGGTCTGGCTACACCTTC. Encoded protein: CASSAGQGGSGYTF.

V is TRBV30 and J is TRBJ1-1, with 7 bases matching TRBD1. CDR1 and CDR2 from the germline V gene are GTSNPN and SVGIG (reference sequence). Losses at the gene ends were 5 bases for V and 4 bases for J; bases not matched to a gene: 4. The CDR3 runs 12 residues. CDR3 loop: CAWGTGVTEAFF. Here the CDR3 DNA reads TGTGCCTGGGGAACAGGGGTCACTGAAGCTTTCTTT. Filled out from reference TRBV30 and TRBJ1-1, the complete variable domain reads SQTIHQWPATLVQPVGSPLSLECTVEGTSNPNLYWYRQAAGRGLQLLFYSVGIGQISSEVPQNLSASRPQDRQFILSSKKLLLSDSGFYLCAWGTGVTEAFFGQGTRLTVV.

V gene TRBV7-3 combines with J gene TRBJ2-3; no firm D call. CDR1 is SGHTA and CDR2 is FQGTGA in the germline V gene. The CDR3 runs 13 residues. V dropped 0 bases and J dropped 6 bases, with 7 bases sitting between them. The chain's CDR3 is CASSLTRWDTQYF. Written as DNA, the CDR3 is TGTGCCAGCAGCTTAACGAGGTGGGATACGCAGTATTTT.

This clone was counted a few times. The chain couples TRBV28 to TRBJ2-3, with D uncertain. Germline V gene lookup returns CDR1 MDHEN and CDR2 SYDVKM. V was clipped by 1 base and J by 3 bases, with 14 bases between them. CDR3 length: 16 residues. The CDR3 spells CASSLFVNSRTDTQYF. The CDR3 DNA sequence: TGTGCCAGCAGTTTATTCGTTAACAGCCGAACAGATACGCAGTATTTT.

This rearrangement joins TRBV4-3 to TRBJ2-7; 10 bases are shared with TRBD2. J lost 4 bases, V lost 0 bases, and 9 bases had no gene match. The CDR3 spans 17 residues. Germline CDR1 reads LGHNA; CDR2 reads YSLEER. The CDR3 DNA is TGCGCCAGCAGCCAAGAAGCGGGGGGGGGAGGGGGATACGAGCAGTACTTC. Translation gives CASSQEAGGGGGYEQYF.